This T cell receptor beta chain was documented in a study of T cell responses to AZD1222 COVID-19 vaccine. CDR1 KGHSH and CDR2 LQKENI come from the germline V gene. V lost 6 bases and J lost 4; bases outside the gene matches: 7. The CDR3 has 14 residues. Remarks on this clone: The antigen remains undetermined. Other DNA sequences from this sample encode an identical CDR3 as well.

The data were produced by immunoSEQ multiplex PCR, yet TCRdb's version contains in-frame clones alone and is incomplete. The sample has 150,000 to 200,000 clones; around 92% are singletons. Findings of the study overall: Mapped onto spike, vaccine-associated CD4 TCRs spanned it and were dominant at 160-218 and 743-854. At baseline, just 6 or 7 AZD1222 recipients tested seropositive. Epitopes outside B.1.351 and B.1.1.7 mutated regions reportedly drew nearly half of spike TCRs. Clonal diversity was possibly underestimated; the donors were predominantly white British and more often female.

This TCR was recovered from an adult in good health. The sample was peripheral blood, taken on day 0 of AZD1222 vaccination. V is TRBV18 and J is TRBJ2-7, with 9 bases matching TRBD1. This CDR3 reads CASSRTGVGYEQYF. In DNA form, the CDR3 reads TGTGCCAGCTCGAGGACAGGGGTCGGTTACGAGCAGTACTTC.